This TCR beta chain was sequenced during a study of glioma-infiltrating T cells. Germline CDR1 and CDR2: ENHRY and SYGVKD. The CDR3 runs 15 residues. Trimming removed 3 bases at V and 1 base at J, with 12 bases between. Using RNA template, CDR3s of TCR alpha and beta were amplified with iRepertoire arm-PCR. TCRdb called the multiplex PCR reads again in MiXCR, with one record for every CDR3 protein. The sample lists some 40,000 distinct CDR3 sequences, more than 20% occurring once. Ten or more counts support this clonotype. V is TRBV10-3 and J is TRBJ1-1, with a weak D call TRBD1 (5 bases). Sequencing was done on a sample of glioma tissue, nonneoplastic brain tissue, or PBMCs (not recorded which). This sequence was found in a human donor with low-grade glioma or glioblastoma, undergoing nonglioma brain surgery, or in good health (not recorded which). The CDR3 here is CAISDSKRGNTEAFF. In nucleotides, the CDR3 is TGTGCCATCAGTGACTCCAAAAGGGGGAACACTGAAGCTTTCTTT.